The 8 T cell receptor beta chains below come from one sample, sequenced in a study of human versus mouse CDR3 diversity and MHC coevolution. Data came from immunoSEQ multiplex PCR; TCRdb stores just in-frame clones and leaves some out. Here the sample spans tens of thousands of clones, approximately 92% being singletons. The source material was naive CD4+ T cells from blood. As for subset: CD45RO-negative CD62L-positive naive CD4 T cells. Every receptor here comes from a person aged 25 to 69 in good health.

V and J are TRBV19 and TRBJ2-1, with TRBD2 identical over 8 bases. Germline loops: CDR1 LNHDA, CDR2 SQIVND (reference sequence). The CDR3 is 16 amino acids. J was trimmed by 7 bases and V by 5 bases; bases with no gene match: 13. CDR3 coding DNA: TGTGCCAGTAGTCCTCGGGGGGGTGGGCTTTGGAATGAGCAGTTCTTC. Protein: CASSPRGGGLWNEQFF.

V is TRBV7-2 and J is TRBJ1-4; D might be TRBD1 (5 bases). Germline loops: CDR1 SGHTA, CDR2 FQGNSA. The CDR3 has 14 residues. Trimming took off 3 bases at V and 4 bases at J, with 9 bases between the two ends. The CDR3 sequence is CASSFDRVNEKLFF. The CDR3, as DNA: TGTGCCAGCAGCTTCGACAGAGTTAATGAAAAACTGTTTTTT.

The rearrangement links TRBV11-2 to TRBJ1-3; 8 bases are a match to TRBD1. The germline V gene encodes CDR1 SGHAT and CDR2 FQNNGV. V shed 1 base, J shed 3 bases, and the junction held 2 bases outside the gene matches. This CDR3 has 15 amino acids. The DNA for the CDR3 is TGTGCCAGCAGCTTAGCAGGGGGCTATGGAAACACCATATATTTT. Its translation is CASSLAGGYGNTIYF.

CDR3 protein: CASSYGGTGDYGYTF. The CDR3 nucleotides read TGTGCCAGCAGTTACGGGGGGACAGGGGACTATGGCTACACCTTC. This rearrangement joins TRBV6-6 to TRBJ1-2, with 10 bases identical to TRBD1. CDR3 length: 15 residues. Trimming at V came to 2 bases and at J to 3 bases, leaving 3 bases not matched to a gene. CDR1 is MNHNY, CDR2 SVGAGI, per germline (reference sequence).

The rearrangement joins TRBV28 to TRBJ2-7; possibly TRBD1 for D (5 bases). The ends were cut back, 3 bases at V and 0 bases at J, with 6 bases in the middle. Germline CDR1 is MDHEN and CDR2 is SYDVKM. The CDR3 is 13 amino acids. The CDR3 DNA reads as TGTGCCAGCAGTTTTCAGGGCTCCTACGAGCAGTACTTC. Its translation: CASSFQGSYEQYF.

The chain uses TRBV18 and TRBJ2-5, with TRBD1 as a possible D gene (6 bases). This CDR3 is 14 amino acids long. Trimming removed 6 bases from V and 4 bases from J, with 15 bases in between. CDR1 and CDR2 from the germline V gene are KGHSH and LQKENI. The CDR3 protein is CASSFSSRGETQYF. The DNA of the CDR3 is TGTGCCAGCTCCTTTTCCTCCAGGGGAGAGACCCAGTACTTC.

The chain carries TRBV7-3 and TRBJ2-1; the D gene is possibly TRBD1 (5 bases). The V and J ends lost 2 bases and 4 bases respectively, with 9 bases between them. Germline values: CDR1 SGHTA, CDR2 FQGTGA. This CDR3 comprises 14 residues. CDR3 residues: CASSLDSQYNEQFF. The DNA of the CDR3 is TGTGCCAGCAGCTTAGACAGCCAATACAATGAGCAGTTCTTC.

The chain has TRBV6-1 and TRBJ2-7, with 8 bases lining up with TRBD1. The CDR3 extends over 13 amino acids. Germline CDR1 reads MNHNS; CDR2 reads SASEGT. J was trimmed by 2 bases and V by 8 bases; bases with no gene match: 5. The DNA for the CDR3 is TGTGCCAGCGGGGACAGGACTACCTACGAGCAGTACTTC. Amino acid sequence: CASGDRTTYEQYF.